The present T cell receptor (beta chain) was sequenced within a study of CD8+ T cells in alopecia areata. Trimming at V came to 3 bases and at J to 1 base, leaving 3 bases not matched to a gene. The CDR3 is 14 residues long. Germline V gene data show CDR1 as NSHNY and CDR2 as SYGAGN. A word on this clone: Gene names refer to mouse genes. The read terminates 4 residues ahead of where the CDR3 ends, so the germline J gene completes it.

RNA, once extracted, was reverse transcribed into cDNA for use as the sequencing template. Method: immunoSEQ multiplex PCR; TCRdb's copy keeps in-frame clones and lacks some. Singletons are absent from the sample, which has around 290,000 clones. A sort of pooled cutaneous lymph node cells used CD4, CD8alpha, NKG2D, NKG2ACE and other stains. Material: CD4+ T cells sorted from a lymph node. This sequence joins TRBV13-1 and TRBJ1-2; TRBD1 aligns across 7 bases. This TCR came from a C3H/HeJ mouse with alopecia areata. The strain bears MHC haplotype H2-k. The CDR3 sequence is CASSGGQINSDYTF. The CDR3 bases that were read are TGTGCCAGCAGTGGGGGACAGATAAACTCC.